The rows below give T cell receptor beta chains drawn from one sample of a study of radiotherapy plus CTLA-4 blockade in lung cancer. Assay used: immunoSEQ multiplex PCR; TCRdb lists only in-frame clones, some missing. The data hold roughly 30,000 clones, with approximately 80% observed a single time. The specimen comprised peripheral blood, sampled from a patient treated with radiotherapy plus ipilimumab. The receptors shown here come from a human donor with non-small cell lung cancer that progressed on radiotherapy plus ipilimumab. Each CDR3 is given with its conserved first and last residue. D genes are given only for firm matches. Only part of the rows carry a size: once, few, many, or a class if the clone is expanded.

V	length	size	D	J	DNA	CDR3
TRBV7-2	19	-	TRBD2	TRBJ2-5	TGTGCCAGCAGCTTACGGCCTAAGCGGGGGGGCTACTTCCAAGAGACCCAGTACTTC	CASSLRPKRGGYFQETQYF
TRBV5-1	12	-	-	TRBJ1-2	TGCGCCAGCAGGGGAGACTTTGATGGCTACACCTTC	CASRGDFDGYTF
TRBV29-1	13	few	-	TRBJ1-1	TGCAGCGTTGAGGGCAGAATGAACACTGAAGCTTTCTTT	CSVEGRMNTEAFF
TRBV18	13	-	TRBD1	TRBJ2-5	TGTGCCAGCTCAACGACAGGGCGAGAGACCCAGTACTTC	CASSTTGRETQYF
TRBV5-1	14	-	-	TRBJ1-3	TGCGCCAGCAGTCCGGACACGAATGGAAACACCATATATTTT	CASSPDTNGNTIYF
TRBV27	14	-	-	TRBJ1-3	TGTGCCAGCAGTGCGTCGGAGTGGGGAAACACCATATATTTT	CASSASEWGNTIYF
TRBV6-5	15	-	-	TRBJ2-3	TGTGCCAGCAGTTACTCGATAGGAGGAACAGATACGCAGTATTTT	CASSYSIGGTDTQYF
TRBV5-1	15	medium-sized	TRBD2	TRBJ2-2	TGCGCCAGCAGCCCTACCGGGGGGGACACCGGGGAGCTGTTTTTT	CASSPTGGDTGELFF
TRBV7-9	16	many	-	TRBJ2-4	TGTGCCAGCAGCTTATTCGGGGGGCCCCCCCAAAACATTCAGTACTTC	CASSLFGGPPQNIQYF
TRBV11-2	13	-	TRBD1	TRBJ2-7	TGTGCCAGCAGTCCCGGGACAGTCTACGAGCAGTACTTC	CASSPGTVYEQYF
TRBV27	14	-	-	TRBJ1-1	TGTGCCAGCAGTTCCCCCACAAGGAACACTGAAGCTTTCTTT	CASSSPTRNTEAFF
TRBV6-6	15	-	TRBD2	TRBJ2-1	TGTGCCAGCGACAAGCGGGGACTCTCCTACAATGAGCAGTTCTTC	CASDKRGLSYNEQFF
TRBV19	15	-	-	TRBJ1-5	TGTGCCAGTAGTATAGTACAGGGAGGCAATCAGCCCCAGCATTTT	CASSIVQGGNQPQHF
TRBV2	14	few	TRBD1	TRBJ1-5	TGTGCCAGCAGTTTTCAGGGGGGCAATCAGCCCCAGCATTTT	CASSFQGGNQPQHF
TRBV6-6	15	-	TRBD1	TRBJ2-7	TGTGCCAGCAGTTCGACGACAGGGGGTGCCTACGAGCAGTACTTC	CASSSTTGGAYEQYF
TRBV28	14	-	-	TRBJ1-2	TGTGCCAGCAGTTGGGGCCGGATTGTAATTGGCTACACCTTC	CASSWGRIVIGYTF
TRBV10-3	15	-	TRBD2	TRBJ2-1	TGTGCCATCACTCCCGTAGCGGGCCAAAAGGCTGAGCAGTTCTTC	CAITPVAGQKAEQFF
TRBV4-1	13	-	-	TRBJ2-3	TGCGCCAGCACTTTTAGCAGCACAGATACGCAGTATTTT	CASTFSSTDTQYF
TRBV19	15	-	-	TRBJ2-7	TGTGCCAGTAGTATCGGGGGGCCGAGCTCCTACGAGCAGTACTTC	CASSIGGPSSYEQYF
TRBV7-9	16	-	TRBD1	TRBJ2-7	TGTGCCAGCAGCTTGCCTCAGGGACAGATAGTATACGAGCAGTACTTC	CASSLPQGQIVYEQYF
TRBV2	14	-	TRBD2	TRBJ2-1	TGTGCCAGCGCGGCGGGGGGCCCGTACAATGAGCAGTTCTTC	CASAAGGPYNEQFF
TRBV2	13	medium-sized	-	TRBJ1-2	TGTGCCAGCAGTGAGACAGGAGATTATGGCTACACCTTC	CASSETGDYGYTF
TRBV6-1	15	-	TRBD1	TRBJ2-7	TGTGCCAGCAGTGGCCTGACAGGGAAGTTCTACGAGCAGTACTTC	CASSGLTGKFYEQYF
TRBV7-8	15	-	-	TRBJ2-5	TGTGCCAGCAGCTTATACCTAAACAGGGCCGGGGAGCAGTACTTC	CASSLYLNRAGEQYF
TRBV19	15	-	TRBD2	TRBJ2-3	TGTGCCAGTACCACCACAGCGGGGGGGAGAGATACGCAGTATTTT	CASTTTAGGRDTQYF
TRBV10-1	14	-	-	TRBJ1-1	TGCGCCAGCAAAGTGCTGGGGAGGCGCACTGAAGCTTTCTTT	CASKVLGRRTEAFF
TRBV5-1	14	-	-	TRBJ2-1	TGCGCCAGCAGCCCCGGGGGTCCCTACAATGAGCAGTTCTTC	CASSPGGPYNEQFF
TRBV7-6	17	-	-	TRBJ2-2	TGTGCCAGCAGCTTAGGCCCCCTCAGGTCCAACACCGGGGAGCTGTTTTTT	CASSLGPLRSNTGELFF